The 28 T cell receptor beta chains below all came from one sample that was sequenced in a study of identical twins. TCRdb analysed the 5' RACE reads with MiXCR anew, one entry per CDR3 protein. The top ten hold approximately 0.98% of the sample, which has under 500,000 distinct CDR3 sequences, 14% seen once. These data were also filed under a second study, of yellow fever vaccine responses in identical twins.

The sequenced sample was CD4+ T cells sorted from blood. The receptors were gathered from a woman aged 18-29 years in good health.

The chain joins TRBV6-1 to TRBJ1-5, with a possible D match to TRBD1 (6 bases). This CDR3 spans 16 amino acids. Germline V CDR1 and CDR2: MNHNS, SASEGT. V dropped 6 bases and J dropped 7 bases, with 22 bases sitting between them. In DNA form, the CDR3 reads TGTGCCAGCAGAAATCTCGGCCAGGGGACCGTCCAGCCCCAGCATTTT. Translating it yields CASRNLGQGTVQPQHF.

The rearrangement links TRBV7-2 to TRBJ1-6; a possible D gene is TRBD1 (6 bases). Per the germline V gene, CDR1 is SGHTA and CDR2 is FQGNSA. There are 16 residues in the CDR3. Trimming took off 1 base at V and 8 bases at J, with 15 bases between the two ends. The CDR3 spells CASSLVGGGLDSPLHF. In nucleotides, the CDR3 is TGTGCCAGCAGCTTAGTTGGGGGCGGTTTGGATTCACCCCTCCACTTT.

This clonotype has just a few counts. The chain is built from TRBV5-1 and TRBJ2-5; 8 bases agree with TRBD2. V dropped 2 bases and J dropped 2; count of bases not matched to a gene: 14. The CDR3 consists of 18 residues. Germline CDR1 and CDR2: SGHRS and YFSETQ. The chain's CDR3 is CASSFGVPGTSLQETQYF. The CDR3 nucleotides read TGCGCCAGCAGCTTCGGGGTACCCGGGACTAGTTTACAAGAGACCCAGTACTTC.

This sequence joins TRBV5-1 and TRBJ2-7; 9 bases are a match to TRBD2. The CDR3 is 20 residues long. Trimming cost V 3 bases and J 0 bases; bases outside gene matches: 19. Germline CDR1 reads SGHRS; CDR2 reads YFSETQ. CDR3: CASSSPHRAGGVLSSYEQYF. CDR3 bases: TGCGCCAGCAGCTCCCCGCACCGAGCGGGAGGAGTACTGAGCTCCTACGAGCAGTACTTC.

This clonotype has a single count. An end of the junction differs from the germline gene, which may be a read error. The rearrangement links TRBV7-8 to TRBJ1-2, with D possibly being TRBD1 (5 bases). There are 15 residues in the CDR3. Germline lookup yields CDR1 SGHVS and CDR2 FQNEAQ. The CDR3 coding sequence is TGTGCCAGCAGCCAGGGACGATCGTTAGTCTATGCCTACACCTTC. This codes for CASSQGRSLVYAYTF.

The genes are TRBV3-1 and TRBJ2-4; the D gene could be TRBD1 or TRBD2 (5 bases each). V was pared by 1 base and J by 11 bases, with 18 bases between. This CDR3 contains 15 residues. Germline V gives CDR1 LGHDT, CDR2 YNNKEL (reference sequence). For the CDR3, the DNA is TGTGCCAGCAGCCAAGGGACGTTTGGGGGTGGGTTTCAGTACTTC. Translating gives CASSQGTFGGGFQYF.

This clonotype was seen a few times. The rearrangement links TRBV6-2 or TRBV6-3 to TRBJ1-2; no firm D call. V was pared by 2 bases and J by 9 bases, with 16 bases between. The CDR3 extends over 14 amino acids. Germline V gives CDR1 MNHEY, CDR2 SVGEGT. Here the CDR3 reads CASSYRSGSYSYTF. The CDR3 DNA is TGTGCCAGCAGTTACCGGTCAGGATCGTATAGCTACACCTTC.

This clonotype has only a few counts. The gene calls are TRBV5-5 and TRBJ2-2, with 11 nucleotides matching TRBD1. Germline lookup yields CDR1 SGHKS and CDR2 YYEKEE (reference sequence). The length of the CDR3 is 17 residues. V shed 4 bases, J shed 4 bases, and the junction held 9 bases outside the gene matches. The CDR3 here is CASSRFTGTGGTGELFF. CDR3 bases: TGTGCCAGCAGCCGATTTACCGGGACAGGGGGCACCGGGGAGCTGTTTTTT.

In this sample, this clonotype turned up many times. DNA of the CDR3: TGTGCCAGCAGCCCCAGACAGGGCGGGTCCTACAATGAGCAGTTCTTC. Protein: CASSPRQGGSYNEQFF. The chain links TRBV2 to TRBJ2-1; 7 bases are shared with TRBD1. Losses at the gene ends were 6 bases for V and 1 base for J; bases not matched to a gene: 9. CDR1 SNHLY and CDR2 FYNNEI come from the germline V gene. This CDR3 has 16 residues.

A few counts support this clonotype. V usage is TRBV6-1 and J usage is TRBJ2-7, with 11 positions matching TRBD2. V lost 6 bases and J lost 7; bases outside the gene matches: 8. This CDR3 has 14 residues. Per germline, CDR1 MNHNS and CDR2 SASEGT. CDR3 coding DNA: TGTGCCAGCAGCATAGCGGGGGGGCCGTCAGAGCAGTACTTC. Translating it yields CASSIAGGPSEQYF.

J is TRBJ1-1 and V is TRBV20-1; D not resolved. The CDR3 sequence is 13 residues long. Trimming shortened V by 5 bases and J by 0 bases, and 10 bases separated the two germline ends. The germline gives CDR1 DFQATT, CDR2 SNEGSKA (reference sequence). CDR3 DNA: TGCAGTGCTCCAAGGTTCTTGAACACTGAAGCTTTCTTT. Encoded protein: CSAPRFLNTEAFF.

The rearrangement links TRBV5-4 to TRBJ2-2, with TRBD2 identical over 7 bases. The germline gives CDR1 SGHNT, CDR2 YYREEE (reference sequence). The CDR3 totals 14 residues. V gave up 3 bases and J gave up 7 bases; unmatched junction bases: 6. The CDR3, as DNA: TGTGCCAGCAGCTCCTTGAAGCGGGGCGGGGAGCTGTTTTTT. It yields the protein CASSSLKRGGELFF.

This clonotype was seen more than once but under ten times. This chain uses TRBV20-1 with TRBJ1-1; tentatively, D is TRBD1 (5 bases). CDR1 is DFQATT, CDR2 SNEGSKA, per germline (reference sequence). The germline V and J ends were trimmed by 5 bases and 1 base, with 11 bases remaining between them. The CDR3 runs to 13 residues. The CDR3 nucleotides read TGCAGTGCTCCCGGGACGGGGAACACTGAAGCTTTCTTT. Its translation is CSAPGTGNTEAFF.

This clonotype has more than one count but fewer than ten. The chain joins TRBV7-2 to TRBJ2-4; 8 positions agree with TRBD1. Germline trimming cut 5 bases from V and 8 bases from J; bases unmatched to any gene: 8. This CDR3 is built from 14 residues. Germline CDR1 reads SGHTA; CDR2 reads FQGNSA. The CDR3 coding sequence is TGTGCCAGCAGCAAGGGCCGGGACAGGCACATTCAGTACTTC. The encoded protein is CASSKGRDRHIQYF.

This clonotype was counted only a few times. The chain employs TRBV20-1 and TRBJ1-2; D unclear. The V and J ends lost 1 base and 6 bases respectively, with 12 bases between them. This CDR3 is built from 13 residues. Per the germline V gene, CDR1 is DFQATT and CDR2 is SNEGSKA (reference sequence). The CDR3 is CSARVVTAHGYTF. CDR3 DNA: TGCAGTGCTAGAGTGGTGACGGCTCATGGCTACACCTTC.

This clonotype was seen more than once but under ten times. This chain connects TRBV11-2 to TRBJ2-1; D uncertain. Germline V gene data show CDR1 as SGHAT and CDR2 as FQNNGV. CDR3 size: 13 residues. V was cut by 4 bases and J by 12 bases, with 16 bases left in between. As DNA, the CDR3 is TGTGCCAGCAGCTCACTCCCTAGTGAGCGGCAGTTCTTC. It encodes CASSSLPSERQFF.

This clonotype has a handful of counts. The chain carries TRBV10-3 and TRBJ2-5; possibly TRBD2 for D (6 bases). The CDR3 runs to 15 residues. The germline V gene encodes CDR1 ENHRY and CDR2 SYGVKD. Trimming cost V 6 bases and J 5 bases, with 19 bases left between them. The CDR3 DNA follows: TGTGCCATCAGAGTTCCGGGAGCTAAGGGCGAGACCCAGTACTTC. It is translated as CAIRVPGAKGETQYF.

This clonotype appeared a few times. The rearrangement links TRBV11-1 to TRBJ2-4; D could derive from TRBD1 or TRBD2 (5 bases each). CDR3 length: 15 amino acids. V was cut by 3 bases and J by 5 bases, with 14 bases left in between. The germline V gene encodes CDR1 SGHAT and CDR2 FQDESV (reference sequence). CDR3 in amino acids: CASSLGTVPQNIQYF. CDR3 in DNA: TGTGCCAGCAGCTTGGGGACGGTGCCCCAAAACATTCAGTACTTC.

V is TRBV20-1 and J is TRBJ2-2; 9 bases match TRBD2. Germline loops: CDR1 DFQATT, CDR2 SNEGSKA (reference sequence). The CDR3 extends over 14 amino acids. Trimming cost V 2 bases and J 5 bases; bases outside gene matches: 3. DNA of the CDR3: TGCAGTGCTAGACCTAGCGGGAAAACCGGGGAGCTGTTTTTT. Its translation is CSARPSGKTGELFF.

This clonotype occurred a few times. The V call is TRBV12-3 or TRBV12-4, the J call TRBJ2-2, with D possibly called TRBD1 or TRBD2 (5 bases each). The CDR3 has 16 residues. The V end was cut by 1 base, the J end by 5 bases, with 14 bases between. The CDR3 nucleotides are TGTGCCAGCAGTTTAGTTGTAGCGTGGGGGACCGGGGAGCTGTTTTTT. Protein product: CASSLVVAWGTGELFF.

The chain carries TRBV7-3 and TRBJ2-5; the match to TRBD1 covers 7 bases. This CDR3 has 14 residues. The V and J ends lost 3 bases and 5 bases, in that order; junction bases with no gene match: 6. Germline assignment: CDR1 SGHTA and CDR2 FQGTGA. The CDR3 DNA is TGTGCCAGCAGCTTCCGACAGGGTGTGGAGACCCAGTACTTC. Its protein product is CASSFRQGVETQYF.

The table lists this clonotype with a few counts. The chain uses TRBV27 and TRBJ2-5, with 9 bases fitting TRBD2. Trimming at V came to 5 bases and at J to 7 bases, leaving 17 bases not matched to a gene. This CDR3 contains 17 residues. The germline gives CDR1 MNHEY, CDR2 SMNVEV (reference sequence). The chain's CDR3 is CASSPHFRGRAWGTQYF. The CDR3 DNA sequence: TGTGCCAGCAGTCCCCATTTCCGCGGGAGGGCTTGGGGGACCCAGTACTTC.

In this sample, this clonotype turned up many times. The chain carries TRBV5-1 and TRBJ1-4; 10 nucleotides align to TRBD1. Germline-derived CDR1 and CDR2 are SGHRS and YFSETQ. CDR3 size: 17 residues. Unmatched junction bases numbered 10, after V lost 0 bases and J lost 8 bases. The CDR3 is CASSLGFSRDRGEKLFF. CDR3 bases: TGCGCCAGCAGCTTGGGGTTTTCCCGGGACAGGGGCGAAAAACTGTTTTTT. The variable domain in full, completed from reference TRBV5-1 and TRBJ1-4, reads KAGVTQTPRYLIKTRGQQVTLSCSPISGHRSVSWYQQTPGQGLQFLFEYFSETQRNKGNFPGRFSGRQFSNSRSEMNVSTLELGDSALYLCASSLGFSRDRGEKLFFGSGTQLSVL.

This CDR3 reads CASSLSISGGAGNEQFF. CDR3 nucleotide sequence: TGTGCCAGCAGTTTATCGATTAGCGGGGGGGCTGGGAATGAGCAGTTCTTC. The V and J genes are TRBV27 and TRBJ2-1; 11 positions agree with TRBD2. Germline CDR1 reads MNHEY; CDR2 reads SMNVEV (reference sequence). The CDR3 is 17 residues long. V dropped 0 bases and J dropped 7; count of bases not matched to a gene: 8.

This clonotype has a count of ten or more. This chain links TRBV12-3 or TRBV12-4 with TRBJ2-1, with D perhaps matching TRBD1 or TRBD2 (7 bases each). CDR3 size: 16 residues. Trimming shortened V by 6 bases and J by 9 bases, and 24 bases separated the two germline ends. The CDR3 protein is CASSPHAVSRGGEQFF. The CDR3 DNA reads TGTGCCAGCAGCCCCCATGCCGTGAGCAGGGGGGGTGAGCAGTTCTTC.

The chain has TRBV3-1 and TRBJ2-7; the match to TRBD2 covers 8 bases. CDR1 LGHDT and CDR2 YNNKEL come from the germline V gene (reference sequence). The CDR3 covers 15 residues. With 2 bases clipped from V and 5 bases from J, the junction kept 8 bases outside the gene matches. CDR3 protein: CASSQMSGSFHEQYF. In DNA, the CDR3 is TGTGCCAGCAGCCAAATGAGCGGGAGTTTCCACGAGCAGTACTTC.

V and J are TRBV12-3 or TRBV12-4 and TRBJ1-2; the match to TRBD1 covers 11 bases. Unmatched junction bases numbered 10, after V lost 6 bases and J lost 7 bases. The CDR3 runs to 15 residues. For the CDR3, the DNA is TGTGCCAGCAGACCCGGGACAGGGGGAGTGAGTGGCTACACCTTC. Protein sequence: CASRPGTGGVSGYTF.

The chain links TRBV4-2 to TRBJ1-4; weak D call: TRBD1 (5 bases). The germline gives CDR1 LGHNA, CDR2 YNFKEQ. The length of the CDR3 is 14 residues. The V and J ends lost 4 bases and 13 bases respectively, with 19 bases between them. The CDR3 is CASSPQGGTSGLFF. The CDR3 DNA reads TGTGCCAGCAGCCCCCAGGGAGGGACCAGCGGACTGTTTTTT.